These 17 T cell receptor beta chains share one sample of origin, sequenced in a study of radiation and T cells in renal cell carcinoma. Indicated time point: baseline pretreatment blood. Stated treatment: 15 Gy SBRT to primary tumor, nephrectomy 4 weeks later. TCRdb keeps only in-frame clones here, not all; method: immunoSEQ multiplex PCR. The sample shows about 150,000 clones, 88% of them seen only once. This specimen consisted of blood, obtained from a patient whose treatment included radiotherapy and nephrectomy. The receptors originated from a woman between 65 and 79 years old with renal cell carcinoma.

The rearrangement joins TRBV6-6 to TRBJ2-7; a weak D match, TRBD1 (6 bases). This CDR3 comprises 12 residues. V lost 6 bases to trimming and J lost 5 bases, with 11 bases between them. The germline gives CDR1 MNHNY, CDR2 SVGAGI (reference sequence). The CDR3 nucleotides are TGTGCCAGCAGCCAAGGGGGAAACGAGCAGTACTTC. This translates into CASSQGGNEQYF.

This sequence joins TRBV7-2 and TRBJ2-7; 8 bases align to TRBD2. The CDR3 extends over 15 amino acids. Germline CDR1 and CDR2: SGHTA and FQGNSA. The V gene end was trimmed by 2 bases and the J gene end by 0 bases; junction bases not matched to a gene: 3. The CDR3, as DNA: TGTGCCAGCAGCTTAACTAGCGGACTCTCCTACGAGCAGTACTTC. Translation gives CASSLTSGLSYEQYF.

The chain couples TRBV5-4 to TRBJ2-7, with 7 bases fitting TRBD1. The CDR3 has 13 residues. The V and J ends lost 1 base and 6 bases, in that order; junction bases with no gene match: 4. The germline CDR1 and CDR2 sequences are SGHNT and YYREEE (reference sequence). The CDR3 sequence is CASSLTGAGEQYF. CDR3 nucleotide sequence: TGTGCCAGCAGCTTGACAGGGGCAGGCGAGCAGTACTTC.

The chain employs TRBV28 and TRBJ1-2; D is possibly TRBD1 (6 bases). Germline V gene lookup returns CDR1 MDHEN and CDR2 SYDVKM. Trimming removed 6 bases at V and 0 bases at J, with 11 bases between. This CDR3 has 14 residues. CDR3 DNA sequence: TGTGCCAGCAGGTTGGACAGCGCTAACTATGGCTACACCTTC. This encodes CASRLDSANYGYTF.

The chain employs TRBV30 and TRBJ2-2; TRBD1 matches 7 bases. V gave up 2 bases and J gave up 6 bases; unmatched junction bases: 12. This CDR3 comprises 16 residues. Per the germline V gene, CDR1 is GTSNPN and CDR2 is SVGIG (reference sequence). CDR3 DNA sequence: TGTGCCTGGAGTACGCCGACAGGGAGTGGTCCCGGGGAGCTGTTTTTT. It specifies CAWSTPTGSGPGELFF.

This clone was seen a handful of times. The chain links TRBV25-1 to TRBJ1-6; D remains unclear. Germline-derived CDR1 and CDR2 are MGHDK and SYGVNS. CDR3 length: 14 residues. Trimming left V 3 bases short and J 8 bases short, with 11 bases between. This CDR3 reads CASSDPLLYSPLHF. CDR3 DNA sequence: TGTGCCAGCAGTGACCCCCTTCTTTATTCACCCCTCCACTTT.

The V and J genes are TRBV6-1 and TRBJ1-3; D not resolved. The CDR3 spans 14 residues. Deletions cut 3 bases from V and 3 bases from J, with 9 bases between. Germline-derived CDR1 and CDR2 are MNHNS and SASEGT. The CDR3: CASSERPFGNTIYF. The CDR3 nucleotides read TGTGCCAGCAGTGAGCGACCTTTTGGAAACACCATATATTTT.

In DNA form, the CDR3 reads TGTGCCAGCAGCCTGGGACAGGGGGACGAGCAGTACTTC. The encoded protein is CASSLGQGDEQYF. The chain carries TRBV13 and TRBJ2-7; 11 nucleotides agree with TRBD1. Trimming took 5 bases from V and 5 from J; bases not matched to a gene: 2. The CDR3 spans 13 residues. CDR1 PRHDT and CDR2 FYEKMQ come from the germline V gene (reference sequence).

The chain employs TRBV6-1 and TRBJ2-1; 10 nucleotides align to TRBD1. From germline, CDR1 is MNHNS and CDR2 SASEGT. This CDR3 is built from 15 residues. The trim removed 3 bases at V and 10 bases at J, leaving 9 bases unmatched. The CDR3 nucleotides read TGTGCCAGCAGTGATTTGGGGACAGGGGCTGAAGAGCAGTTCTTC. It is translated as CASSDLGTGAEEQFF.

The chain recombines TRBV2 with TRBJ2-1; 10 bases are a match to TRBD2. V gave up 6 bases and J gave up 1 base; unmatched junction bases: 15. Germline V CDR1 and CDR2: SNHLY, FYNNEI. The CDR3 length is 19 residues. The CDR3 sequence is CASSYFGRASGGSYNEQFF. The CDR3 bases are TGTGCCAGCAGCTACTTTGGGAGGGCTAGCGGGGGTTCCTACAATGAGCAGTTCTTC.

CDR3 amino acids: CATSRPTRRGPGNEKLFF. The CDR3 DNA is TGTGCCACCAGCAGACCTACCCGAAGGGGGCCGGGAAATGAAAAACTGTTTTTT. The V gene is TRBV15, the J gene TRBJ1-4; TRBD1 matches 7 bases. Per germline, CDR1 LNHNV and CDR2 YYDKDF (reference sequence). The length of the CDR3 is 18 residues. Trimming removed 2 bases from V and 5 bases from J; junction bases left unmatched: 14.

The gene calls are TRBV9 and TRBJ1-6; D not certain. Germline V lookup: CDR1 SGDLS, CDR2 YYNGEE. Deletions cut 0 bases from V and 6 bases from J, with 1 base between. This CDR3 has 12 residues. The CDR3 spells CASSVGNSPLHF. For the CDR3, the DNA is TGTGCCAGCAGCGTAGGTAATTCACCCCTCCACTTT. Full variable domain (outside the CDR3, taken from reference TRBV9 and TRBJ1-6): DSGVTQTPKHLITATGQRVTLRCSPRSGDLSVYWYQQSLDQGLQFLIQYYNGEERAKGNILERFSAQQFPDLHSELNLSSLELGDSALYFCASSVGNSPLHFGNGTRLTVT.

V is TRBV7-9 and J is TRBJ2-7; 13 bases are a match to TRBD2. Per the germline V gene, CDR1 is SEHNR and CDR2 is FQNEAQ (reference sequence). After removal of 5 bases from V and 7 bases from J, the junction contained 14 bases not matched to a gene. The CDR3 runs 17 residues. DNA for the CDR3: TGTGCCAGCAGCCCGCACCCCAGGACTAGCGGGAGATGGGAGCAGTACTTC. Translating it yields CASSPHPRTSGRWEQYF. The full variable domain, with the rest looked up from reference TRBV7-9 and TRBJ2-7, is DTGVSQNPRHKITKRGQNVTFRCDPISEHNRLYWYRQTLGQGPEFLTYFQNEAQLEKSRLLSDRFSAERPKGSFSTLEIQRTEQGDSAMYLCASSPHPRTSGRWEQYFGPGTRLTVT.

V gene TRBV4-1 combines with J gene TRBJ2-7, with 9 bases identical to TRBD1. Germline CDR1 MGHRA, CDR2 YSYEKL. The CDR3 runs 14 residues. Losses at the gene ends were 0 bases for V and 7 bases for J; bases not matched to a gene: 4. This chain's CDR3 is CASSQEGTGREQYF. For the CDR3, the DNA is TGCGCCAGCAGCCAAGAAGGGACAGGGCGGGAGCAGTACTTC.

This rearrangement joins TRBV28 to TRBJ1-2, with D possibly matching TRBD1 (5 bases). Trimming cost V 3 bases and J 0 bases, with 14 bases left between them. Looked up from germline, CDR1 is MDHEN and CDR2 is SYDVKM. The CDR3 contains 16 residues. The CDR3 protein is CASSFSGTASNYGYTF. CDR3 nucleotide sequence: TGTGCCAGCAGTTTTTCCGGGACCGCATCTAACTATGGCTACACCTTC.

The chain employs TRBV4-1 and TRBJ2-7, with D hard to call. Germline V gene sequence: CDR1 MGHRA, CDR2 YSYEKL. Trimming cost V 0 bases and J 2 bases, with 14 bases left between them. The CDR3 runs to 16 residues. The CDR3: CASSQEDSRTPYEQYF. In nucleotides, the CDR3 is TGCGCCAGCAGCCAAGAGGATTCACGGACCCCCTACGAGCAGTACTTC.

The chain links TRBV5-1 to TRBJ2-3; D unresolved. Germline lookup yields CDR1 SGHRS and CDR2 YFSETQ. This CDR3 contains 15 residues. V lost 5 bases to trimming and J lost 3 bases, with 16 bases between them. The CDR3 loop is CASSRSGVWTDTQYF. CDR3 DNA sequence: TGCGCCAGCAGTCGAAGTGGCGTTTGGACAGATACGCAGTATTTT. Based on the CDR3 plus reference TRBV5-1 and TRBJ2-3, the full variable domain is KAGVTQTPRYLIKTRGQQVTLSCSPISGHRSVSWYQQTPGQGLQFLFEYFSETQRNKGNFPGRFSGRQFSNSRSEMNVSTLELGDSALYLCASSRSGVWTDTQYFGPGTRLTVL.